These 24 T cell receptor beta chains came from one sample sequenced in a study of blood T cells in healthy people across ages. A sample-barcoded 5' primer and a J-beta primer mix were used in a second PCR of roughly 6 to 11 cycles. TCRdb reprocessed the 5' RACE reads via MiXCR and lists one record per CDR3 protein. The sample yields some 940,000 distinct CDR3 sequences, roughly 29% seen once. Separately, the same data were catalogued under a study of T cells of mothers and their children.

The material sequenced was blood. The receptors were gathered from a middle-aged woman in good health.

The V call is TRBV18, the J call TRBJ1-2; D is uncertain. The CDR3 runs to 12 residues. The germline V and J ends were trimmed by 3 bases and 10 bases, with 12 bases remaining between them. Germline V CDR1 and CDR2: KGHSH, LQKENI. CDR3 sequence reads: CASSPAREDYTF. In DNA, the CDR3 is TGTGCCAGCTCACCCGCGAGAGAGGACTACACCTTC. The full variable domain, its missing parts supplied by reference TRBV18 and TRBJ1-2, is NAGVMQNPRHLVRRRGQEARLRCSPMKGHSHVYWYRQLPEEGLKFMVYLQKENIIDESGMPKERFSAEFPKEGPSILRIQQVVRGDSAAYFCASSPAREDYTFGSGTRLTVV.

This clonotype was seen more than once but under ten times. The chain combines TRBV27 with TRBJ2-3, with 9 bases that match TRBD1. The ends lost 5 bases at V and 0 bases at J; junction bases unmatched: 6. The CDR3 sequence is 16 residues long. The germline gives CDR1 MNHEY, CDR2 SMNVEV (reference sequence). The CDR3 DNA follows: TGTGCCAGCAGTCCTTCCGGGACAGGGAGCACAGATACGCAGTATTTT. Amino acid sequence: CASSPSGTGSTDTQYF.

This clonotype was detected only once. A much larger clone lies a single base off, so this may be a read error. J is TRBJ2-4 and V is TRBV7-7; D is possibly TRBD2 (6 bases). Germline V gene sequence: CDR1 SSHAT, CDR2 FNYEAQ (reference sequence). The CDR3 runs to 15 residues. CDR3 bases: TGTGCTAGCAGCTTAAGTAGCGGAACCTACAATGAGCAGTACTTC. Translated, it gives CASSLSSGTYNEQYF.

This clonotype was counted many times. The V call is TRBV2, the J call TRBJ1-5; 8 bases align to TRBD1. This CDR3 spans 15 amino acids. The germline CDR1 and CDR2 sequences are SNHLY and FYNNEI. The V gene end was trimmed by 3 bases and the J gene end by 5 bases; junction bases not matched to a gene: 6. CDR3 in DNA: TGTGCCAGCAGTGATAGAACAGGGGGAGATCAGCCCCAGCATTTT. The encoded protein is CASSDRTGGDQPQHF. Full variable domain (remainder filled in from reference TRBV2 and TRBJ1-5): EPEVTQTPSHQVTQMGQEVILRCVPISNHLYFYWYRQILGQKVEFLVSFYNNEISEKSEIFDDQFSVERPDGSNFTLKIRSTKLEDSAMYFCASSDRTGGDQPQHFGDGTRLSIL.

This clonotype was recorded many times. The chain combines TRBV7-9 with TRBJ2-5, with 8 bases that match TRBD1. The CDR3 runs 14 residues. Unmatched junction bases numbered 1, after V lost 4 bases and J lost 0 bases. CDR1 is SEHNR and CDR2 is FQNEAQ in the germline V gene (reference sequence). The chain's CDR3 is CASSSTGDQETQYF. The CDR3, as DNA: TGTGCCAGCAGCTCGACAGGGGACCAAGAGACCCAGTACTTC.

The gene calls are TRBV12-3 or TRBV12-4 and TRBJ2-1; TRBD1 might be the D (6 bases). The CDR3 length is 12 residues. The germline V and J ends were trimmed by 5 bases and 10 bases, with 12 bases remaining between them. In DNA, the CDR3 is TGTGCCAGCAGTGTATCTACAGGGGAGCAGTTCTTC. Its translation is CASSVSTGEQFF.

This rearrangement joins TRBV20-1 to TRBJ2-1, with a weak D call TRBD2 (5 bases). The CDR3 length is 14 residues. Germline V gives CDR1 DFQATT, CDR2 SNEGSKA (reference sequence). The ends were cut back, 0 bases at V and 4 bases at J, with 10 bases in the middle. The DNA for the CDR3 is TGCAGTGCTAGAGATCTTACTAGTTACAATGAGCAGTTCTTC. Its protein product is CSARDLTSYNEQFF.

This clonotype occurred many times. This chain connects TRBV5-1 to TRBJ2-7; 8 bases align to TRBD1. The CDR3 has 14 amino acids. V shed 5 bases and J 5 bases; nucleotides not matched to a gene: 9. The germline V gene encodes CDR1 SGHRS and CDR2 YFSETQ. Here the CDR3 DNA reads TGCGCCAGCAGGGATGGACAGGGCGGCCACGAGCAGTACTTC. It translates to CASRDGQGGHEQYF.

J is TRBJ2-5 and V is TRBV7-8; TRBD2 agrees at 7 bases. TRBJ2-7 matches the DNA end more closely, so the J call is doubtful. Looked up from germline, CDR1 is SGHVS and CDR2 is FQNEAQ. This CDR3 has 15 amino acids. CDR3 bases: TGTGCCAGCAGCCGACAGCGACTAGCACGAGACGAGCAGTACTTC. Translating gives CASSRQRLARDEQYF.

This clonotype showed up many times. The rearrangement joins TRBV20-1 to TRBJ2-1; 12 nucleotides line up with TRBD2. The length of the CDR3 is 15 residues. Germline loops: CDR1 DFQATT, CDR2 SNEGSKA (reference sequence). The trim removed 6 bases at V and 4 bases at J, leaving 7 bases unmatched. Here the CDR3 DNA reads TGCAGTGCCCCAGGGGGGACTAGCGGGTACAATGAGCAGTTCTTC. Amino acid sequence: CSAPGGTSGYNEQFF.

In this sample, this clonotype turned up many times. This chain joins TRBV11-2 and TRBJ2-1; D gene unclear. From germline, CDR1 is SGHAT and CDR2 FQNNGV. V lost 3 bases and J 8 bases, leaving 11 bases between the germline ends. CDR3 length: 13 residues. CDR3 sequence reads: CASSFKVADEQFF. The CDR3 DNA sequence: TGTGCCAGCAGCTTCAAGGTAGCTGATGAGCAGTTCTTC.

The chain carries TRBV6-5 and TRBJ1-2; maybe TRBD1 (6 bases). CDR3 length: 15 amino acids. Germline CDR1 MNHEY, CDR2 SVGAGI. Trimming shortened V by 4 bases and J by 7 bases, and 19 bases separated the two germline ends. In nucleotides, the CDR3 is TGTGCCAGCAGTTGGGCGACCGGGACACCAAGTGGCTACACCTTC. Residues: CASSWATGTPSGYTF.

A few counts support this clonotype. The gene calls are TRBV15 and TRBJ1-5; D is uncertain. CDR1 and CDR2 (germline): LNHNV, YYDKDF (reference sequence). V was cut by 0 bases and J by 2 bases, with 8 bases left in between. CDR3 size: 15 residues. CDR3 nucleotide sequence: TGTGCCACCAGCAGAGATCCGGCAGGCAATCAGCCCCAGCATTTT. As protein: CATSRDPAGNQPQHF.

The chain uses TRBV11-1 and TRBJ2-5; D is perhaps TRBD2 (6 bases). Germline values: CDR1 SGHAT, CDR2 FQDESV (reference sequence). This CDR3 has 13 amino acids. Trimming removed 2 bases from V and 11 bases from J, with 15 bases in between. DNA of the CDR3: TGTGCCAGCAGCTTATTCTCGGGAGAGGAGCAGTACTTC. Encoded protein: CASSLFSGEEQYF.

This clonotype was seen repeatedly, ten times or more. The rearrangement uses TRBV27 and TRBJ2-1; a weak D match, TRBD2 (6 bases). The V end lost 1 base, the J end lost 0 bases, and 10 bases lay between the germline ends. CDR3 size: 16 residues. Germline values: CDR1 MNHEY, CDR2 SMNVEV (reference sequence). CDR3 in DNA: TGTGCCAGCAGTTTATGGGCGGGGAGCTCCTACAATGAGCAGTTCTTC. Amino acids: CASSLWAGSSYNEQFF.

Only a few counts were recorded for this clonotype. The chain carries TRBV6-1 and TRBJ1-2, with no clear D. This CDR3 is built from 13 residues. The ends were cut back, 1 base at V and 8 bases at J, with 11 bases in the middle. Germline V lookup: CDR1 MNHNS, CDR2 SASEGT. The CDR3 DNA reads as TGTGCCAGCAGTGAAGTCGTGGCAGCCGGCTACACCTTC. Protein: CASSEVVAAGYTF.

This chain connects TRBV9 to TRBJ2-5; maybe TRBD2 (5 bases). The CDR3 is 15 amino acids. Per the germline V gene, CDR1 is SGDLS and CDR2 is YYNGEE. The V and J ends lost 0 bases and 4 bases respectively, with 13 bases between them. Here the CDR3 reads CASSVAGGGSETQYF. CDR3 nucleotides: TGTGCCAGCAGCGTAGCAGGCGGCGGGTCAGAGACCCAGTACTTC.

Notes on this clonotype: This may come from a read error, since a much larger clone is one base off. This chain joins TRBV7-9 and TRBJ2-5; D uncertain. The germline CDR1 and CDR2 sequences are SEHNR and FQNEAQ (reference sequence). The CDR3 covers 13 residues. The CDR3 DNA sequence: TGTGCCAACAGCCCCACAGCTGAAGAGACCCAGTACTTC. Translated: CANSPTAEETQYF. The variable domain in full, with the rest retrieved from reference TRBV7-9 and TRBJ2-5, is DTGVSQNPRHKITKRGQNVTFRCDPISEHNRLYWYRQTLGQGPEFLTYFQNEAQLEKSRLLSDRFSAERPKGSFSTLEIQRTEQGDSAMYLCANSPTAEETQYFGPGTRLLVL.

This clonotype has only a few counts. The gene calls are TRBV2 and TRBJ2-7; 12 nucleotides match TRBD1. CDR1 and CDR2 (germline): SNHLY, FYNNEI. The CDR3 is 13 amino acids. J gave up 5 bases and V 8 bases, and 4 bases lay outside the gene matches. The CDR3 DNA sequence: TGTGCCAGCGAGGGACAGGGGGCGAACGAGCAGTACTTC. Translation gives CASEGQGANEQYF. Looking up the rest from reference TRBV2 and TRBJ2-7 gives the full variable domain: EPEVTQTPSHQVTQMGQEVILRCVPISNHLYFYWYRQILGQKVEFLVSFYNNEISEKSEIFDDQFSVERPDGSNFTLKIRSTKLEDSAMYFCASEGQGANEQYFGPGTRLTVT.

A few counts support this clonotype. The V call is TRBV7-2, the J call TRBJ2-7; D gene unclear. V was pared by 5 bases and J by 4 bases, with 15 bases between. Germline CDR1 SGHTA, CDR2 FQGNSA. CDR3 length equals 14 residues. CDR3: CASSRRAVEYEQYF. CDR3 coding DNA: TGTGCCAGCAGCCGACGGGCAGTAGAATACGAGCAGTACTTC.

Turning to this clonotype: Just one base apart from a much larger clone, this may be a read error. The chain joins TRBV18 to TRBJ2-1; 7 nucleotides match TRBD2. The better agreement between TRBJ2-7 and the DNA end casts doubt on the J call. Germline V gene data show CDR1 as KGHSH and CDR2 as LQKENI. The CDR3 has 16 amino acids. The CDR3 sequence is CASSPPGGSSYNEQYF. Here the CDR3 DNA reads TGTGCCAGCTCACCACCTGGCGGGAGTAGCTACAATGAGCAGTACTTC.

The chain is built from TRBV6-2 or TRBV6-3 and TRBJ2-5; 9 bases match TRBD2. There are 15 residues in the CDR3. Germline CDR1 reads MNHEY; CDR2 reads SVGEGT. Losses at the gene ends were 0 bases for V and 5 bases for J; bases not matched to a gene: 4. The CDR3 loop is CASSYSAGGRETQYF. CDR3 DNA sequence: TGTGCCAGCAGTTACTCAGCGGGGGGCAGGGAGACCCAGTACTTC.

At least ten counts were recorded for this clonotype. A read error is possible here, since a much larger clone lies one base away. The chain has TRBV27 and TRBJ1-2, with a tentative D call TRBD1 (5 bases). The V gene's germline CDR1 is MNHEY and CDR2 SMNVEV (reference sequence). CDR3 length equals 13 residues. V lost 5 bases and J 4 bases, leaving 11 bases between the germline ends. The CDR3 DNA reads TGTGCCAGCAGTCCGGGACGGGTCTATGGCTACACCTTC. Translated, it gives CASSPGRVYGYTF.

This clonotype appeared a few times. V is TRBV5-4 and J is TRBJ2-1; 9 nucleotides align to TRBD1. Germline CDR1 and CDR2: SGHNT and YYREEE (reference sequence). The CDR3 has 16 residues. V was pared by 3 bases and J by 7 bases, with 11 bases of the junction left unmatched. CDR3 sequence reads: CASSSQTGGLGNEQFF. The CDR3, as DNA: TGTGCCAGCAGCTCGCAGACAGGGGGTTTGGGGAATGAGCAGTTCTTC.